This TCR beta chain was found in a study of response to subunit inactivated influenza vaccine. Study-level results: It was suggested by the authors that few new T cells are recruited by each seasonal influenza vaccination.

This clonotype has a count of ten or more. Its antigen is as yet unknown. TCRdb fed the RT-PCR reads into MiXCR, producing one record per CDR3 protein. Here the sample spans some 800,000 distinct CDR3 sequences, less than 25% being singletons. The sample consisted of PBMCs from blood, taken 4 to 6 days after vaccination. This receptor was obtained from a man in his forties or fifties who received an inactivated influenza vaccine.

CDR3 region: CASSSPGQGYGYTF. The CDR3 coding sequence is TGTGCCAGCAGTTCGCCGGGACAGGGCTATGGCTACACCTTC. The chain links TRBV7-2 to TRBJ1-2, with TRBD1 identical over 9 bases. Germline trimming cut 6 bases from V and 4 bases from J; bases unmatched to any gene: 6. The CDR3 extends over 14 amino acids. Germline loops: CDR1 SGHTA, CDR2 FQGNSA.